This T cell receptor (beta chain) is drawn from a study of cytomegalovirus exposure and HLA in healthy donors. Findings and limits, study-wide: The authors later found most CMV-associated TCR beta chains appeared HLA-restricted.

The PCR ran on 60 Vbeta and 13 Jbeta primers. Assay used: immunoSEQ multiplex PCR; TCRdb lists only in-frame clones, some missing. The sample has approximately 96,000 clones. Details on this clone: Antigen: not known.

CDR3 length: 12 amino acids. Germline CDR1 reads SGHRS; CDR2 reads YFSETQ. V lost 0 bases and J 3 bases, leaving 4 bases between the germline ends. The origin of this receptor is a girl aged 5 to 17 in good health and CMV-seropositive. V and J are TRBV5-1 and TRBJ2-7; D not resolved. The sequenced material came from PBMCs. In nucleotides, the CDR3 is TGCGCCAGCAGCTTGGGTCACTACGAGCAGTACGTC. The encoded protein is CASSLGHYEQYV.